These 24 T cell receptor beta chains originate from one sample sequenced in a study of T cell responses to AZD1222 COVID-19 vaccine. The assay was immunoSEQ multiplex PCR, and TCRdb's table has in-frame clones only and misses some. The profile shows about 180,000 clones, 88% of them singletons. The sample consisted of peripheral blood, taken 28 days after the second AZD1222 dose. The receptors here all came from an adult who received the AZD1222 COVID-19 vaccine.

The chain combines TRBV9 with TRBJ2-6; D not certain. This CDR3 spans 12 amino acids. The V gene lost 4 bases and the J gene lost 2 bases, with 1 base spanning the gap. Per germline, CDR1 SGDLS and CDR2 YYNGEE. Here the CDR3 DNA reads TGTGCCAGCAGCCCTGGGGCCAACGTCCTGACTTTC. Translation gives CASSPGANVLTF.

The chain couples TRBV18 to TRBJ2-7; D gene unclear. CDR3 length equals 14 residues. V was clipped by 6 bases and J by 7 bases, with 19 bases between them. The germline gives CDR1 KGHSH, CDR2 LQKENI. CDR3 region: CASSTYKRREEQYF. Written as DNA, the CDR3 is TGTGCCAGCTCTACCTACAAAAGGAGAGAAGAGCAGTACTTC.

The chain combines TRBV7-3 with TRBJ2-3; D not certain. Trimming pared 4 bases from V and 4 bases from J, leaving 12 bases between. CDR1 SGHTA and CDR2 FQGTGA come from the germline V gene. The CDR3 totals 14 residues. CDR3 DNA: TGTGCCAGCAGCTCCAGCGCTCGCGCAGATACGCAGTATTTT. It yields the protein CASSSSARADTQYF. Combining the CDR3 with reference TRBV7-3 and TRBJ2-3 gives the whole variable domain GAGVSQTPSNKVTEKGKYVELRCDPISGHTALYWYRQSLGQGPEFLIYFQGTGAADDSGLPNDRFFAVRPEGSVSTLKIQRTERGDSAVYLCASSSSARADTQYFGPGTRLTVL.

The genes are TRBV29-1 and TRBJ2-7, with 9 nucleotides matching TRBD2. Germline V CDR1 and CDR2: SQVTM, ANQGSEA. The CDR3 totals 15 residues. Trimming cost V 1 base and J 4 bases; bases outside gene matches: 8. Here the CDR3 reads CSVEGLAGFEYEQYF. The CDR3 nucleotides read TGCAGCGTTGAAGGGCTAGCGGGATTCGAGTACGAGCAGTACTTC.

The rearrangement joins TRBV21-1 to TRBJ2-7; the table's D gene call, TRBD1, was not cross checked with the DNA. TRBV21-1 is recorded as a pseudogene. The CDR3 spans 17 residues. CDR3 protein: CARAGGLGDSLSYEQYF. CDR3 nucleotides: TGTGCCAGGGCAGGGGGTTTAGGGGACAGCTTATCCTACGAGCAGTACTTC.

The CDR3: CASSRDRERVGSWPTSDTQYF. The CDR3 coding sequence is TGTGCCAGCAGCCGGGACAGGGAGCGGGTCGGGAGTTGGCCCACCAGCGATACGCAGTATTTT. This sequence joins TRBV6-6 and TRBJ2-3, with 9 bases matching TRBD1. The CDR3 totals 21 residues. From germline, CDR1 is MNHNY and CDR2 SVGAGI (reference sequence). J gave up 6 bases and V 6 bases, and 28 bases lay outside the gene matches.

The chain recombines TRBV7-3 with TRBJ2-5; D is unresolved. The J call is in doubt because the DNA end fits TRBJ2-7 better. Germline CDR1 SGHTA, CDR2 FQGTGA. This CDR3 is 13 amino acids long. The CDR3 DNA follows: TGTGCCAGCAGCTTAAAGGTGCGCGACGAGCAGTACTTC. Amino acid sequence: CASSLKVRDEQYF.

This sequence joins TRBV6-4 and TRBJ2-7; 9 bases are shared with TRBD2. Germline V lookup: CDR1 MRHNA, CDR2 SNTAGT. The J segment lost 1 base and the V segment lost 0 bases, leaving 4 bases of the junction unmatched. CDR3 length: 16 amino acids. CDR3 sequence: CASSDSRLADSYEQYF. The CDR3 DNA follows: TGTGCCAGCAGTGACTCAAGACTAGCGGATTCCTACGAGCAGTACTTC.

The chain is built from TRBV5-1 and TRBJ2-7, with 9 bases that match TRBD1. From germline, CDR1 is SGHRS and CDR2 YFSETQ. The CDR3 loop spans 15 amino acids. Trimming took 4 bases from V and 0 from J; bases not matched to a gene: 5. In nucleotides, the CDR3 is TGCGCCAGCAGCACAGGACAGGGGAACTCCTACGAGCAGTACTTC. It yields the protein CASSTGQGNSYEQYF.

The chain carries TRBV6-5 and TRBJ1-1, with a possible D match to TRBD1 (6 bases). The germline gives CDR1 MNHEY, CDR2 SVGAGI. Trimming took 2 bases from V and 10 from J, leaving 11 bases between them. CDR3 length: 12 residues. DNA for the CDR3: TGTGCCAGCAGTTACGAAGGCAGGGGAGCTTTCTTT. It translates to CASSYEGRGAFF.

The chain carries TRBV4-1 and TRBJ2-1; TRBD2 matches at 8 bases. The CDR3 covers 19 residues. With 0 bases clipped from V and 0 bases from J, the junction kept 10 bases outside the gene matches. Germline CDR1 and CDR2: MGHRA and YSYEKL. This chain's CDR3 is CASSQDRQGAGGSYNEQFF. CDR3 nucleotides: TGCGCCAGCAGCCAAGATCGCCAGGGTGCGGGAGGCTCCTACAATGAGCAGTTCTTC.

The rearrangement joins TRBV11-2 to TRBJ2-7; D is unclear. This CDR3 is built from 13 residues. The germline CDR1 and CDR2 sequences are SGHAT and FQNNGV. V lost 1 base to trimming and J lost 5 bases, with 9 bases between them. Here the CDR3 DNA reads TGTGCCAGCAGCTTAGGATGGCAGGACGAGCAGTACTTC. Translated, it gives CASSLGWQDEQYF.

V gene TRBV5-1 combines with J gene TRBJ2-3; 9 bases agree with TRBD2. The germline gives CDR1 SGHRS, CDR2 YFSETQ. The length of the CDR3 is 16 residues. V dropped 5 bases and J dropped 3; count of bases not matched to a gene: 10. The CDR3, as DNA: TGCGCCAGCAGTCGAGGGTCTAGCGGGACGACAGATACGCAGTATTTT. Amino acid sequence: CASSRGSSGTTDTQYF. The variable domain in full, with the rest retrieved from reference TRBV5-1 and TRBJ2-3, is KAGVTQTPRYLIKTRGQQVTLSCSPISGHRSVSWYQQTPGQGLQFLFEYFSETQRNKGNFPGRFSGRQFSNSRSEMNVSTLELGDSALYLCASSRGSSGTTDTQYFGPGTRLTVL.

There are a few counts of this clone. This chain joins TRBV6-2 or TRBV6-3 and TRBJ1-1; 7 bases map to TRBD1. The germline CDR1 and CDR2 sequences are MNHEY and SVGEGT. The CDR3 runs 14 residues. Trimming took 5 bases from V and 7 from J; bases not matched to a gene: 10. CDR3 region: CASSKGGAFIEAFF. In DNA, the CDR3 is TGTGCCAGCAGTAAAGGGGGCGCGTTTATTGAAGCTTTCTTT.

The chain uses TRBV24-1 and TRBJ2-5; D remains ambiguous. There are 15 residues in the CDR3. CDR1 is KGHDR and CDR2 is SFDVKD in the germline V gene. Trimming pared 3 bases from V and 0 bases from J, leaving 10 bases between. CDR3 region: CATSDPTPYQETQYF. In DNA, the CDR3 is TGTGCCACCAGTGATCCGACACCCTACCAAGAGACCCAGTACTTC.

The chain has TRBV5-5 and TRBJ1-1; no firm D call. Germline lookup yields CDR1 SGHKS and CDR2 YYEKEE (reference sequence). The V end lost 4 bases, the J end lost 2 bases, and 15 bases lay between the germline ends. This CDR3 is built from 15 residues. The CDR3 coding sequence is TGTGCCAGCAGCCCCGGAAGTTGGAAAAACACTGAAGCTTTCTTT. This sequence encodes CASSPGSWKNTEAFF.

J is TRBJ2-1 and V is TRBV19, with 9 bases matching TRBD2. Germline V lookup: CDR1 LNHDA, CDR2 SQIVND (reference sequence). The length of the CDR3 is 13 residues. Trimming cost V 7 bases and J 6 bases; bases outside gene matches: 4. DNA of the CDR3: TGTGCCAGTAAAGGGACTAGCTTCAATGAGCAGTTCTTC. It translates to CASKGTSFNEQFF.

This clone has only a few counts. The rearrangement uses TRBV2 and TRBJ1-3, with unresolved D. CDR1 SNHLY and CDR2 FYNNEI come from the germline V gene. V was pared by 3 bases and J by 0 bases, with 6 bases between. This CDR3 has 14 residues. Here the CDR3 reads CASSEPRSGNTIYF. CDR3 in DNA: TGTGCCAGCAGTGAGCCGCGCTCTGGAAACACCATATATTTT.

The gene calls are TRBV5-1 and TRBJ1-3; possible D gene TRBD1, 5 bases. Germline values: CDR1 SGHRS, CDR2 YFSETQ. The CDR3 length is 14 residues. V was pared by 3 bases and J by 0 bases, with 7 bases between. The DNA for the CDR3 is TGCGCCAGCAGCTCTGACAGCTCTGGAAACACCATATATTTT. Its translation: CASSSDSSGNTIYF.

The chain uses TRBV18 and TRBJ1-6; D gene unclear. Trimming removed 2 bases at V and 7 bases at J, with 9 bases between. Germline V lookup: CDR1 KGHSH, CDR2 LQKENI. This CDR3 is built from 14 residues. The CDR3 DNA is TGTGCCAGCTCACCAGTACAGAAGAATTCACCCCTCCACTTT. Residues: CASSPVQKNSPLHF.

The J gene is TRBJ2-6, the V gene TRBV18; D call uncertain. This CDR3 comprises 17 residues. V lost 3 bases to trimming and J lost 0 bases, with 12 bases between them. Germline CDR1 reads KGHSH; CDR2 reads LQKENI. In nucleotides, the CDR3 is TGTGCCAGCTCACCGGCCCAAGGCCGCTCTGGGGCCAACGTCCTGACTTTC. Residues: CASSPAQGRSGANVLTF.

This clone has a single count. The V gene is TRBV6-5, the J gene TRBJ2-7, with unresolved D. The germline V gene has CDR1 MNHEY and CDR2 SVGAGI. The CDR3 runs to 13 residues. Deletions cut 6 bases from V and 5 bases from J, with 14 bases between. The CDR3 DNA follows: TGTGCCAGCAGCCGCGTGGTAGGGAACGAGCAGTACTTC. Amino acid sequence: CASSRVVGNEQYF.

The gene calls are TRBV7-9 and TRBJ2-7; TRBD1 matches 7 bases. From germline, CDR1 is SEHNR and CDR2 FQNEAQ (reference sequence). CDR3 length equals 10 residues. J was trimmed by 6 bases and V by 8 bases; bases with no gene match: 1. The CDR3 nucleotides are TGTGCCAGCGGGACAGCCGAGCAGTACTTC. This translates into CASGTAEQYF.

The table lists this clone with a count of one. The chain carries TRBV27 and TRBJ2-7; 7 bases line up with TRBD1. The V segment lost 2 bases and the J segment 3 bases; nucleotides outside the gene matches: 7. This CDR3 has 15 residues. CDR1 and CDR2 (germline): MNHEY, SMNVEV (reference sequence). The CDR3 DNA is TGTGCCAGCAGTTTACTCCCGGGACAGAGCTACGAGCAGTACTTC. Translation: CASSLLPGQSYEQYF.